The 3 T cell receptor beta chains listed next were all sequenced from one sample in a study of neurological immune-mediated disorders (dated by TCRdb to about 2019). Library preparation was by 5' RACE. The sequencer was an Illumina HiSeq 2500. The public reads were reanalyzed by TCRdb: fastp trimming at Q25, MiXCR alignment, in-frame beta chains only. One record per CDR3 amino acid sequence lists the most common genes and DNA. In all, the sample holds 72,000 or so distinct CDR3 sequences, and roughly a sixth of those were seen once. The ten largest clones take up approximately 15% of the sample. Specimen: PBMCs. The receptors come from a woman aged 40 to 50 in good health.

This clonotype has a count of ten or more. The V call is TRBV5-6, the J call TRBJ2-1; TRBD2 aligns across 13 bases. V trimming: 0 bases; J trimming: 0 bases; junction bases outside the gene matches: 6. The CDR3 extends over 19 amino acids. Germline values: CDR1 SGHDT, CDR2 YYEEEE. Written as DNA, the CDR3 is TGTGCCAGCAGCTTGGTCTCACTAGCGGGGGGGAGCTCCTACAATGAGCAGTTCTTC. Translated, it gives CASSLVSLAGGSSYNEQFF.

This clonotype has a count of ten or more. The chain has TRBV5-1 and TRBJ2-3; 9 nucleotides match TRBD2. This CDR3 spans 16 amino acids. Germline assignment: CDR1 SGHRS and CDR2 YFSETQ. Trimming cost V 4 bases and J 3 bases; bases outside gene matches: 9. DNA for the CDR3: TGCGCCAGCAGCGACCTGACTAGCGGCGGTACAGATACGCAGTATTTT. Translated, it gives CASSDLTSGGTDTQYF.

This clonotype came up many times. V and J are TRBV20-1 and TRBJ2-7, with D possibly being TRBD1 or TRBD2 (5 bases each). Germline V gives CDR1 DFQATT, CDR2 SNEGSKA (reference sequence). Trimming stripped 6 bases from V and 4 bases from J, with 10 bases between. The CDR3 runs 11 residues. The CDR3: CSAPRGYEQYF. As DNA, the CDR3 is TGCAGTGCCCCGAGGGGATACGAGCAGTACTTC.